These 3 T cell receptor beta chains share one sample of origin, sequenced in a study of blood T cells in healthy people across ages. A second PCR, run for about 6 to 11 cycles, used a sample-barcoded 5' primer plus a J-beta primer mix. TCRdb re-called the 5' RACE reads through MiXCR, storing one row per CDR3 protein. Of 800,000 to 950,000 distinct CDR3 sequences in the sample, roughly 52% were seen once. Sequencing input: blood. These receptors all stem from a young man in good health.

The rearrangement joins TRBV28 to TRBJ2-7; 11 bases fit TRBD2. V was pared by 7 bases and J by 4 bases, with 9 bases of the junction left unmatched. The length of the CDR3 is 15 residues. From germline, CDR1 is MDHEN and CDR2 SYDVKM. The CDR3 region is CASTSLAGGFYEQYF. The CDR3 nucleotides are TGTGCCAGCACCTCCCTAGCGGGAGGCTTTTACGAGCAGTACTTC.

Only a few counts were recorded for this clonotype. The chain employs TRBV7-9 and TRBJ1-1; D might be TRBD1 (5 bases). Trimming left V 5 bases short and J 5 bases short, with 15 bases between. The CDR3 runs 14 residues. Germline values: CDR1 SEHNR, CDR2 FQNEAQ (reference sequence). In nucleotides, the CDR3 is TGTGCCAGCAGCACCGACAGCCGGATAACTGAAGCTTTCTTT. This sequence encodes CASSTDSRITEAFF.

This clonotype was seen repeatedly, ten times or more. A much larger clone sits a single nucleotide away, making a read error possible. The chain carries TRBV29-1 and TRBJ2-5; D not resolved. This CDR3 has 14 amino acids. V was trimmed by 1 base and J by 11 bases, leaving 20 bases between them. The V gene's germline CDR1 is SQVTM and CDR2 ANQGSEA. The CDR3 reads CSVEGREETNEQYF. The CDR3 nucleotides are TGCAGCGTTGAAGGGAGAGAGGAAACAAATGAGCAGTACTTC. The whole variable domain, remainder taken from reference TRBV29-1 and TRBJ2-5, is SAVISQKPSRDICQRGTSLTIQCQVDSQVTMMFWYRQQPGQSLTLIATANQGSEATYESGFVIDKFPISRPNLTFSTLTVSNMSPEDSSIYLCSVEGREETNEQYFGPGTRLLVL.